This T cell receptor (beta chain) was recovered during a study of PD-1 blockade in mismatch repair-deficient tumors. Study-level information: All were previously treated, progressing patients with eleven to twelve mismatch repair-deficient cancer types.

Libraries were prepared by immunoSEQ multiplex PCR; TCRdb keeps only in-frame clonotypes and omits some of them. The sample contains 30,000 to 45,000 clones, approximately 81% of which appear only once. TCR sequencing covered a few patients who responded to pembrolizumab. Findings and caveats of the study: Rapid post-treatment expansion, then contraction, generally preceding radiologic response, marked tumor-resident clones.

Points on this clone: Its antigen is unknown.

The CDR3 loop spans 11 amino acids. CDR1 is MNHEY and CDR2 is SVGAGI in the germline V gene. V shed 2 bases and J 11 bases; nucleotides not matched to a gene: 1. This TCR was recovered from an adult with mismatch repair-deficient cancer. The specimen comprised peripheral blood, sampled about 76 weeks after starting pembrolizumab. The V gene is TRBV6-5, the J gene TRBJ1-2; the match to TRBD1 covers 8 bases. This chain's CDR3 is CASSYQGAYTF. In DNA, the CDR3 is TGTGCCAGCAGTTACCAGGGGGCATACACCTTC.